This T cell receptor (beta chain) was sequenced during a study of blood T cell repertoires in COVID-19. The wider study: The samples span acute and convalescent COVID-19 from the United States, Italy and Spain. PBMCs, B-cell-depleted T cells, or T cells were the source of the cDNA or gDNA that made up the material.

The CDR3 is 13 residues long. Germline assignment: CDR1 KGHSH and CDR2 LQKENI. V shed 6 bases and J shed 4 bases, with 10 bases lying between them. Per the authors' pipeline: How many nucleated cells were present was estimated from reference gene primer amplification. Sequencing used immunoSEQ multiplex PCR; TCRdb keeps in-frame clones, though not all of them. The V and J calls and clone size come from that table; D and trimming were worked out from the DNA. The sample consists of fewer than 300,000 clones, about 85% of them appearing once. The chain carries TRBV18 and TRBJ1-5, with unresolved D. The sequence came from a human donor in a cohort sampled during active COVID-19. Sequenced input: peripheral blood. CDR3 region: CASSNDGNQPQHF. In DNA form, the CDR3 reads TGTGCCAGCTCTAATGACGGGAATCAGCCCCAGCATTTT.